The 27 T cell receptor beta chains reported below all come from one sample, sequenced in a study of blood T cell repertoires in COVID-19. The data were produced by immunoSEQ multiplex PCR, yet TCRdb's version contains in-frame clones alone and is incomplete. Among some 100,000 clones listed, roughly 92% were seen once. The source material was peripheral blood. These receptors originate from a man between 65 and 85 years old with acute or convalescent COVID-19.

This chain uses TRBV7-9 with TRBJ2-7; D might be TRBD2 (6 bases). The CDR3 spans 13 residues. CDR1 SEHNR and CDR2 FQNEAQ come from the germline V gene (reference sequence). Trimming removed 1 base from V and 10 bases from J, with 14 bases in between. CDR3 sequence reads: CASSLGLEKDQYF. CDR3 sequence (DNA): TGTGCCAGCAGCTTAGGACTAGAAAAGGATCAGTACTTC.

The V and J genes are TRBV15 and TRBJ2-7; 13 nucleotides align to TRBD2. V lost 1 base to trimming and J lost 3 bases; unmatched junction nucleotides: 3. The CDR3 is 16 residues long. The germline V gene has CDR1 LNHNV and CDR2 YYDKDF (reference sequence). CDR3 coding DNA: TGTGCCACCAGCAGAGGTGGACTAGCGGGAGTCTACGAGCAGTACTTC. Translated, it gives CATSRGGLAGVYEQYF.

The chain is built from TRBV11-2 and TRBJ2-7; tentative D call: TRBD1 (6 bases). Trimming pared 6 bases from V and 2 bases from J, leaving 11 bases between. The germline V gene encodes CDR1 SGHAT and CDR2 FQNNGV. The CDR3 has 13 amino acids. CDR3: CASSFDRTYEQYF. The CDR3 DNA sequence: TGTGCCAGCAGTTTCGACAGGACCTACGAGCAGTACTTC.

In DNA, the CDR3 is TGTGCCAGCACCCCCGGACAGGGGGATAGTCAGCCCCAGCATTTT. It specifies CASTPGQGDSQPQHF. The V and J genes are TRBV7-9 and TRBJ1-5; 10 nucleotides align to TRBD1. Germline CDR1 reads SEHNR; CDR2 reads FQNEAQ (reference sequence). The CDR3 is made up of 15 amino acids. V was pared by 7 bases and J by 6 bases, with 9 bases of the junction left unmatched.

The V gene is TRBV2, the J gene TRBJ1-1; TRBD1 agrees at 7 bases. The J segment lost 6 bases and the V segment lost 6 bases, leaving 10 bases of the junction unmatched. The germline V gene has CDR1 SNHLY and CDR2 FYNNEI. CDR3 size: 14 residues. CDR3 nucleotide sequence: TGTGCCAGCAGGACGATGACAGGGAGAGCTGAAGCTTTCTTT. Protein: CASRTMTGRAEAFF.

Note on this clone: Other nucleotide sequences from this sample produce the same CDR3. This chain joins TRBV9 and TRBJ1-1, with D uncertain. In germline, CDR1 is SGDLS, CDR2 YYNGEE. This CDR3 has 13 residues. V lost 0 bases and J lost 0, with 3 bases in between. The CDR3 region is CASSVAVNTEAFF. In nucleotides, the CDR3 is TGTGCCAGCAGCGTAGCCGTGAACACTGAAGCTTTCTTT.

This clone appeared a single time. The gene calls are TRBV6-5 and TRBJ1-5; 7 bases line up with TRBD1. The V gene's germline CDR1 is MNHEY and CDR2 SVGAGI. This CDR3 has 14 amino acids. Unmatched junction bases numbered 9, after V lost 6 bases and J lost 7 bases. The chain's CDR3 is CASRETGKGQPQHF. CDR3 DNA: TGTGCCAGCAGGGAGACAGGGAAGGGGCAGCCCCAGCATTTT.

DNA of the CDR3: TGCGCCAGCACACGGACAGGGAGGGAAACTGAAGCTTTCTTT. Its protein is CASTRTGRETEAFF. The chain employs TRBV5-1 and TRBJ1-1, with 8 bases identical to TRBD1. In germline, CDR1 is SGHRS, CDR2 YFSETQ. V was pared by 6 bases and J by 5 bases, with 9 bases of the junction left unmatched. The CDR3 has 14 residues. The full variable domain, with the rest looked up from reference TRBV5-1 and TRBJ1-1, is KAGVTQTPRYLIKTRGQQVTLSCSPISGHRSVSWYQQTPGQGLQFLFEYFSETQRNKGNFPGRFSGRQFSNSRSEMNVSTLELGDSALYLCASTRTGRETEAFFGQGTRLTVV.

The CDR3 bases are TGTGCCAGCAGTTTATCCGGTTACTCCTACGAGCAGTACTTC. It specifies CASSLSGYSYEQYF. The chain is built from TRBV27 and TRBJ2-7; D is unclear. The V end was cut by 0 bases, the J end by 0 bases, with 6 bases between. Germline V gives CDR1 MNHEY, CDR2 SMNVEV (reference sequence). The CDR3 totals 14 residues.

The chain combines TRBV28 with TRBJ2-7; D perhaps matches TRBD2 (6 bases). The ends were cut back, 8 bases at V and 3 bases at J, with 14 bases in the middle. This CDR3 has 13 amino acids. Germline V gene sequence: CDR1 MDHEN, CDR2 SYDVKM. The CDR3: CASDRGAVYEQYF. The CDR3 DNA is TGTGCCAGCGACCGCGGGGCAGTCTACGAGCAGTACTTC. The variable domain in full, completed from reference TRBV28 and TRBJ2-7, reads DVKVTQSSRYLVKRTGEKVFLECVQDMDHENMFWYRQDPGLGLRLIYFSYDVKMKEKGDIPEGYSVSREKKERFSLILESASTNQTSMYLCASDRGAVYEQYFGPGTRLTVT.

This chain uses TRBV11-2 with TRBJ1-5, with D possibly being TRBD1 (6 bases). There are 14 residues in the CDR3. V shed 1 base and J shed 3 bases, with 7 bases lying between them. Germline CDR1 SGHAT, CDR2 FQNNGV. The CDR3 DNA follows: TGTGCCAGCAGCTTAGGGGACATCAATCAGCCCCAGCATTTT. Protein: CASSLGDINQPQHF.

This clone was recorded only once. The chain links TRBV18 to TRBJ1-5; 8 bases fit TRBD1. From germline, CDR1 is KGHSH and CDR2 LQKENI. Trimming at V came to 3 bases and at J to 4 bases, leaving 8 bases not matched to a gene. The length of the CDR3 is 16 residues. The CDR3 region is CASSPATGALNQPQHF. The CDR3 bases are TGTGCCAGCTCACCTGCGACAGGGGCACTGAATCAGCCCCAGCATTTT.

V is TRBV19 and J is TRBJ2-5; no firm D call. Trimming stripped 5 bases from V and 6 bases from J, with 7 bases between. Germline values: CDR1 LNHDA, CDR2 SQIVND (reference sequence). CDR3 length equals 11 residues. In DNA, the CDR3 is TGTGCCAGTAGTGTCAAAAAGACCCAGTACTTC. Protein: CASSVKKTQYF.

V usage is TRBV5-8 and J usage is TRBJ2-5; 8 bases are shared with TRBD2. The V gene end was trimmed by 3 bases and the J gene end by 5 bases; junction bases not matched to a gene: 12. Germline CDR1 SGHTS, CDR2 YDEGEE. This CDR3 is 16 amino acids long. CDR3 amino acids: CASSSIGTRNDETQYF. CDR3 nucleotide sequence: TGTGCCAGCAGCTCAATCGGGACTAGGAATGATGAGACCCAGTACTTC.

CDR3 residues: CASSIGLAGGLSATGELFF. The CDR3 region has the DNA TGCGCCAGCAGCATCGGACTAGCGGGAGGCCTATCGGCCACCGGGGAGCTGTTTTTT. The genes are TRBV5-1 and TRBJ2-2; 14 positions agree with TRBD2. CDR1 is SGHRS and CDR2 is YFSETQ in the germline V gene. CDR3 size: 19 residues. The V and J ends lost 4 bases and 4 bases, in that order; junction bases with no gene match: 12.

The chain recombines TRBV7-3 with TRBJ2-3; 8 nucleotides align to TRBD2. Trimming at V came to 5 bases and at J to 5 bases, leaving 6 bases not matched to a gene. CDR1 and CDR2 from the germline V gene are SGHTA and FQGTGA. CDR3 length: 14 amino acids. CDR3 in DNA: TGTGCCAGCAGCGGAAGCGGGAGTGGAGATACGCAGTATTTT. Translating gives CASSGSGSGDTQYF. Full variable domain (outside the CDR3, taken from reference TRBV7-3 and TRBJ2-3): GAGVSQTPSNKVTEKGKYVELRCDPISGHTALYWYRQSLGQGPEFLIYFQGTGAADDSGLPNDRFFAVRPEGSVSTLKIQRTERGDSAVYLCASSGSGSGDTQYFGPGTRLTVL.

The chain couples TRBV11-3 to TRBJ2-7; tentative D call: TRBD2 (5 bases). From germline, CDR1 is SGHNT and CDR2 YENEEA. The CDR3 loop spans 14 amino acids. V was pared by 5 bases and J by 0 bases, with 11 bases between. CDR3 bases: TGTGCCAGCAGCCTTGACTACTCCTCCTACGAGCAGTACTTC. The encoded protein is CASSLDYSSYEQYF.

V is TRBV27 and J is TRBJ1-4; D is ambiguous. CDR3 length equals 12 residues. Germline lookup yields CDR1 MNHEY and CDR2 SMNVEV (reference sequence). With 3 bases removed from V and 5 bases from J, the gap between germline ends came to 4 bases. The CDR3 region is CASSFLNEKLFF. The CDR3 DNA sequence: TGTGCCAGCAGTTTCCTCAATGAAAAACTGTTTTTT.

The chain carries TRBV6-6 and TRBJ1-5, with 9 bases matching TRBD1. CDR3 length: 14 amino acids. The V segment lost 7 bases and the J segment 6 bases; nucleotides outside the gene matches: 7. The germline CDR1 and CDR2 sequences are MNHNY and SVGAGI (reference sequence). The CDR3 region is CASKPGQGIQPQHF. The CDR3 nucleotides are TGTGCCAGCAAACCCGGACAGGGGATTCAGCCCCAGCATTTT.

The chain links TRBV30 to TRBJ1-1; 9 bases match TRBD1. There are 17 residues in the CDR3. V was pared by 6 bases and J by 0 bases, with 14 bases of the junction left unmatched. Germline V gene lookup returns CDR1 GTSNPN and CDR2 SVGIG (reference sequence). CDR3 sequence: CACPPDRGGSMNTEAFF. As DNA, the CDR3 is TGTGCCTGCCCCCCCGACAGGGGGGGATCTATGAACACTGAAGCTTTCTTT.

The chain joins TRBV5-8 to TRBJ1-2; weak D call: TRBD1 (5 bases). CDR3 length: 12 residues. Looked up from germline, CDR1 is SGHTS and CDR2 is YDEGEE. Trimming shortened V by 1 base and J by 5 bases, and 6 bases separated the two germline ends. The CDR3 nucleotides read TGTGCCAGCAGCTTGTCAGGGTATGGCTACACCTTC. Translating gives CASSLSGYGYTF. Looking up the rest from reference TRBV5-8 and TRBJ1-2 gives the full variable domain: EAGVTQSPTHLIKTRGQQATLRCSPISGHTSVYWYQQALGLGLQFLLWYDEGEERNRGNFPPRFSGRQFPNYSSELNVNALELEDSALYLCASSLSGYGYTFGSGTRLTVV.

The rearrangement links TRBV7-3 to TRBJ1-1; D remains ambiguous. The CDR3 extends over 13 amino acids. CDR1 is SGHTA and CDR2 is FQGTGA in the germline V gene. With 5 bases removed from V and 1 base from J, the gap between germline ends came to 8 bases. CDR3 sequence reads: CASSPRKNTEAFF. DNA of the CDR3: TGTGCCAGCAGCCCCAGGAAGAACACTGAAGCTTTCTTT.

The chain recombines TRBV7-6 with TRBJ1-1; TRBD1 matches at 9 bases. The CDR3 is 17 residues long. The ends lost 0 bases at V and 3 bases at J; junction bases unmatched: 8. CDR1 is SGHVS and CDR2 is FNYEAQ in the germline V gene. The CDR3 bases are TGTGCCAGCAGCTTAGCGCGGACAGGGGCCCCCTACACTGAAGCTTTCTTT. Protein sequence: CASSLARTGAPYTEAFF.

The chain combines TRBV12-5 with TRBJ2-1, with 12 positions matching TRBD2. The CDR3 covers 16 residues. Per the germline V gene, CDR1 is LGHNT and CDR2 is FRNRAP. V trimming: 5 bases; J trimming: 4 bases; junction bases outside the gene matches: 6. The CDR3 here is CASGLRLAGVYNEQFF. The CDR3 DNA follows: TGTGCTAGTGGTCTCCGACTAGCGGGAGTGTACAATGAGCAGTTCTTC.

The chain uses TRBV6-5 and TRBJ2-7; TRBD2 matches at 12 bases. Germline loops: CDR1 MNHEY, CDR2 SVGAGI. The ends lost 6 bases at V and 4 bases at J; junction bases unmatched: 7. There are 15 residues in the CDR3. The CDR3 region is CASRPTSGRAYEQYF. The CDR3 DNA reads TGTGCCAGCAGGCCGACTAGCGGGAGAGCTTACGAGCAGTACTTC.

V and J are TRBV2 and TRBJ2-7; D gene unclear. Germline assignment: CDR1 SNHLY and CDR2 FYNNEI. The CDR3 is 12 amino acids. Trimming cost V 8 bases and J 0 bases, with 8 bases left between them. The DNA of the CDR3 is TGTGCCAGCGGCACCAGCTCCTACGAGCAGTACTTC. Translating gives CASGTSSYEQYF. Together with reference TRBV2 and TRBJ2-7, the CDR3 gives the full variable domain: EPEVTQTPSHQVTQMGQEVILRCVPISNHLYFYWYRQILGQKVEFLVSFYNNEISEKSEIFDDQFSVERPDGSNFTLKIRSTKLEDSAMYFCASGTSSYEQYFGPGTRLTVT.

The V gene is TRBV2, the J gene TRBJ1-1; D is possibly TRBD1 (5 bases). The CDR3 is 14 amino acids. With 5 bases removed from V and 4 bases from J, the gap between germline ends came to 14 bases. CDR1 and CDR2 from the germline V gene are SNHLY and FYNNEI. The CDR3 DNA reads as TGTGCCAGCAGTTCGACGGGGGGTAGCACTGAAGCTTTCTTT. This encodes CASSSTGGSTEAFF.